The 27 T cell receptor beta chains in this list originate from one sample, sequenced in a study of chemoradiotherapy in HPV16-positive cancers. Clones were sequenced by immunoSEQ multiplex PCR, and TCRdb holds only the in-frame ones, with some missing. In the table there are about 7,800 clones, roughly two thirds of which are singletons. The specimen was taken from a patient who underwent chemoradiotherapy. The receptors come from a human donor with HPV-associated anogenital cancer.

This rearrangement joins TRBV4-3 to TRBJ1-2; D is unclear. The CDR3 is 13 residues long. V lost 0 bases to trimming and J lost 8 bases, with 10 bases between them. Germline CDR1 is LGHNA and CDR2 is YSLEER. The CDR3 loop is CASSQDNTRGYTF. The CDR3 DNA reads as TGCGCCAGCAGCCAAGATAATACGCGAGGCTACACCTTC.

This sequence joins TRBV7-9 and TRBJ2-1; TRBD2 agrees at 8 bases. V was pared by 0 bases and J by 4 bases, with 8 bases of the junction left unmatched. The CDR3 totals 17 residues. Germline V CDR1 and CDR2: SEHNR, FQNEAQ (reference sequence). The CDR3 bases are TGTGCCAGCAGCTTAGCGAGATCGGGGGGGGCGTACAATGAGCAGTTCTTC. It is translated as CASSLARSGGAYNEQFF. The whole variable domain, filled in from reference TRBV7-9 and TRBJ2-1, reads DTGVSQNPRHKITKRGQNVTFRCDPISEHNRLYWYRQTLGQGPEFLTYFQNEAQLEKSRLLSDRFSAERPKGSFSTLEIQRTEQGDSAMYLCASSLARSGGAYNEQFFGPGTRLTVL.

The chain uses TRBV6-5 and TRBJ1-6; TRBD1 might be the D (6 bases). CDR1 and CDR2 (germline): MNHEY, SVGAGI. The CDR3 is 14 residues long. The ends were cut back, 4 bases at V and 9 bases at J, with 13 bases in the middle. The CDR3 sequence: CASSSEAGVSPLHF. The CDR3 DNA follows: TGTGCCAGCAGTTCCGAGGCAGGGGTTTCACCCCTCCACTTT.

This chain joins TRBV11-2 and TRBJ2-2; TRBD1 matches at 8 bases. V trimming: 4 bases; J trimming: 5 bases; junction bases outside the gene matches: 6. CDR1 SGHAT and CDR2 FQNNGV come from the germline V gene. CDR3 length: 15 residues. CDR3 region: CASSSVTGGTGELFF. The DNA of the CDR3 is TGTGCCAGCAGCTCCGTCACAGGGGGAACCGGGGAGCTGTTTTTT.

The chain uses TRBV6-6 and TRBJ2-1; TRBD2 matches 9 bases. Trimming took 4 bases from V and 3 from J; bases not matched to a gene: 1. CDR3 length: 14 residues. Per germline, CDR1 MNHNY and CDR2 SVGAGI (reference sequence). This chain's CDR3 is CASSWTSDYNEQFF. The CDR3 DNA sequence: TGTGCCAGCAGTTGGACTAGCGACTACAATGAGCAGTTCTTC.

V and J are TRBV7-6 and TRBJ2-2, with D possibly being TRBD1 or TRBD2 (5 bases each). V gave up 5 bases and J gave up 1 base, with 14 bases separating them. CDR3 length: 16 residues. Per germline, CDR1 SGHVS and CDR2 FNYEAQ. CDR3 loop: CASSPKGTLNTGELFF. CDR3 sequence (DNA): TGTGCCAGCAGCCCCAAGGGGACGTTGAACACCGGGGAGCTGTTTTTT.

This chain connects TRBV4-1 to TRBJ1-2, with a possible D match to TRBD1 (5 bases). Trimming took off 3 bases at V and 0 bases at J, with 14 bases between the two ends. Germline CDR1 reads MGHRA; CDR2 reads YSYEKL. This CDR3 has 16 residues. CDR3 sequence (DNA): TGCGCCAGCAGCCAGGGGCCCGGGGCAGCTAACTATGGCTACACCTTC. Protein: CASSQGPGAANYGYTF.

This chain connects TRBV5-1 to TRBJ2-5; 10 nucleotides line up with TRBD1. CDR1 is SGHRS, CDR2 YFSETQ, per germline. V gave up 4 bases and J gave up 4 bases; unmatched junction bases: 7. The CDR3 is 15 residues long. The CDR3 DNA is TGCGCCAGCAGCCCGACGACAGGGGGCTCAGAGACCCAGTACTTC. It specifies CASSPTTGGSETQYF.

This clone was seen more than once but under ten times. The V and J genes are TRBV25-1 and TRBJ1-4, with 7 bases lining up with TRBD1. Losses at the gene ends were 6 bases for V and 2 bases for J; bases not matched to a gene: 6. Germline-derived CDR1 and CDR2 are MGHDK and SYGVNS. This CDR3 spans 15 amino acids. The CDR3 nucleotides read TGTGCCAGCAGAGAGACAGGGAGGACTAATGAAAAACTGTTTTTT. It translates to CASRETGRTNEKLFF.

The chain uses TRBV7-2 and TRBJ1-1; TRBD1 aligns across 11 bases. V lost 5 bases, J lost 1 base, and 6 bases stayed unmatched. The CDR3 spans 16 residues. Germline CDR1 is SGHTA and CDR2 is FQGNSA. The chain's CDR3 is CASSAQGQGGNTEAFF. CDR3 nucleotides: TGTGCCAGCAGCGCCCAGGGACAGGGGGGGAACACTGAAGCTTTCTTT.

J is TRBJ2-7 and V is TRBV11-3; D is perhaps TRBD2 (5 bases). The CDR3 has 17 residues. V gave up 5 bases and J gave up 3 bases, with 23 bases separating them. Germline values: CDR1 SGHNT, CDR2 YENEEA. The CDR3 sequence is CASSQPRGFKIVYEQYF. Here the CDR3 DNA reads TGTGCCAGCAGCCAACCCCGGGGATTCAAAATAGTCTACGAGCAGTACTTC. Filled out from reference TRBV11-3 and TRBJ2-7, the complete variable domain reads EAGVVQSPRYKIIEKKQPVAFWCNPISGHNTLYWYLQNLGQGPELLIRYENEEAVDDSQLPKDRFSAERLKGVDSTLKIQPAELGDSAVYLCASSQPRGFKIVYEQYFGPGTRLTVT.

In its sample, this clone was seen a few times. CDR3 nucleotide sequence: TGTGCCAGCAGTGAGGGGGACAGGGGAACAGATACGCAGTATTTT. Its translation: CASSEGDRGTDTQYF. The V gene is TRBV25-1, the J gene TRBJ2-3, with 10 bases lining up with TRBD1. Losses at the gene ends were 3 bases for V and 3 bases for J; bases not matched to a gene: 3. The CDR3 is made up of 15 amino acids. CDR1 is MGHDK, CDR2 SYGVNS, per germline. Looking up the rest from reference TRBV25-1 and TRBJ2-3 gives the full variable domain: EADIYQTPRYLVIGTGKKITLECSQTMGHDKMYWYQQDPGMELHLIHYSYGVNSTEKGDLSSESTVSRIRTEHFPLTLESARPSHTSQYLCASSEGDRGTDTQYFGPGTRLTVL.

This clone was detected only a few times. V is TRBV7-2 and J is TRBJ2-7, with 8 bases lining up with TRBD1. CDR1 and CDR2 from the germline V gene are SGHTA and FQGNSA. This CDR3 has 13 amino acids. J lost 6 bases, V lost 5 bases, and 6 bases had no gene match. CDR3 region: CASSLDRGGEQYF. The CDR3 coding sequence is TGTGCCAGCAGCCTCGACAGGGGTGGCGAGCAGTACTTC.

The V and J genes are TRBV5-6 and TRBJ1-1; D is undetermined. The CDR3 has 16 residues. The V end lost 4 bases, the J end lost 5 bases, and 21 bases lay between the germline ends. The germline V gene has CDR1 SGHDT and CDR2 YYEEEE. The CDR3 is CASSRRSVSLYTEAFF. The CDR3 nucleotides are TGTGCCAGCAGCCGGAGGTCGGTCTCCCTATATACTGAAGCTTTCTTT.

This clone was detected only once. This chain connects TRBV9 to TRBJ2-1, with TRBD2 identical over 7 bases. J lost 3 bases, V lost 0 bases, and 6 bases had no gene match. CDR1 SGDLS and CDR2 YYNGEE come from the germline V gene. The CDR3 is 16 amino acids. The CDR3 reads CASSVGASGYYNEQFF. In DNA, the CDR3 is TGTGCCAGCAGCGTAGGTGCTAGCGGCTACTACAATGAGCAGTTCTTC. The full variable domain, with the rest looked up from reference TRBV9 and TRBJ2-1, is DSGVTQTPKHLITATGQRVTLRCSPRSGDLSVYWYQQSLDQGLQFLIQYYNGEERAKGNILERFSAQQFPDLHSELNLSSLELGDSALYFCASSVGASGYYNEQFFGPGTRLTVL.

This chain joins TRBV18 and TRBJ1-2; no firm D call. From germline, CDR1 is KGHSH and CDR2 LQKENI. V was clipped by 3 bases and J by 4 bases, with 18 bases between them. CDR3 length: 16 residues. Here the CDR3 DNA reads TGTGCCAGCTCACCCTCCACCACCCCGATAGGCTATGGCTACACCTTC. It yields the protein CASSPSTTPIGYGYTF.

The chain carries TRBV5-1 and TRBJ2-1; 7 positions agree with TRBD2. This CDR3 is 16 amino acids long. Losses at the gene ends were 3 bases for V and 7 bases for J; bases not matched to a gene: 13. Germline lookup yields CDR1 SGHRS and CDR2 YFSETQ. In nucleotides, the CDR3 is TGCGCCAGCAGCTCTGAGCTGGGGACTATTTCGAATGAGCAGTTCTTC. Its protein is CASSSELGTISNEQFF.

The chain carries TRBV11-3 and TRBJ1-1; unclear D gene. This CDR3 spans 12 amino acids. Germline CDR1 and CDR2: SGHNT and YENEEA. V gave up 0 bases and J gave up 8 bases, with 7 bases separating them. The CDR3 bases are TGTGCCAGCAGCTTAGAAGGTCCAGAAGCTTTCTTT. Translating it yields CASSLEGPEAFF.

The CDR3 region is CASTPDSAYGYTF. CDR3 bases: TGTGCCAGCACCCCGGACAGCGCCTATGGCTACACCTTC. V and J are TRBV5-8 and TRBJ1-2, with D tentatively TRBD1 (6 bases). The CDR3 sequence is 13 residues long. Between the trimmed V and J ends, which lost 6 bases and 4 bases, there was a span of 13 bases. The germline CDR1 and CDR2 sequences are SGHTS and YDEGEE. Using reference TRBV5-8 and TRBJ1-2 for the parts outside the CDR3, the full variable domain is EAGVTQSPTHLIKTRGQQATLRCSPISGHTSVYWYQQALGLGLQFLLWYDEGEERNRGNFPPRFSGRQFPNYSSELNVNALELEDSALYLCASTPDSAYGYTFGSGTRLTVV.

A few counts support this clone. The DNA for the CDR3 is TGTGCCAGCAGTGAAACAGGGGTCTATGGCTACACCTTC. This sequence encodes CASSETGVYGYTF. The chain links TRBV28 to TRBJ1-2, with 7 nucleotides matching TRBD1. CDR1 is MDHEN, CDR2 SYDVKM, per germline. Trimming cost V 5 bases and J 4 bases; bases outside gene matches: 4. The CDR3 loop spans 13 amino acids.

This chain uses TRBV5-1 with TRBJ2-7; TRBD2 is a possible D gene (5 bases). From germline, CDR1 is SGHRS and CDR2 YFSETQ. The germline V and J ends were trimmed by 4 bases and 0 bases, with 14 bases remaining between them. The CDR3 has 15 amino acids. CDR3 in DNA: TGCGCCAGCAGCCGCGACGGGAAGAGCTCCTACGAGCAGTACTTC. Its translation is CASSRDGKSSYEQYF.

The chain is built from TRBV9 and TRBJ1-2; 8 bases align to TRBD1. Trimming removed 4 bases from V and 8 bases from J; junction bases left unmatched: 7. CDR3 length: 13 amino acids. In germline, CDR1 is SGDLS, CDR2 YYNGEE. CDR3 loop: CASSPDRAGGYTF. The CDR3 coding sequence is TGTGCCAGCAGCCCGGACAGGGCGGGGGGCTACACCTTC.

This sequence joins TRBV7-9 and TRBJ2-7, with 10 bases that match TRBD1. This CDR3 comprises 15 residues. Germline CDR1 and CDR2: SEHNR and FQNEAQ (reference sequence). Trimming at V came to 4 bases and at J to 3 bases, leaving 6 bases not matched to a gene. CDR3 sequence: CASSSDRGQSYEQYF. The CDR3 bases are TGTGCCAGCAGCTCCGACAGGGGGCAAAGCTACGAGCAGTACTTC. Based on the CDR3 plus reference TRBV7-9 and TRBJ2-7, the full variable domain is DTGVSQNPRHKITKRGQNVTFRCDPISEHNRLYWYRQTLGQGPEFLTYFQNEAQLEKSRLLSDRFSAERPKGSFSTLEIQRTEQGDSAMYLCASSSDRGQSYEQYFGPGTRLTVT.

The chain combines TRBV15 with TRBJ1-4, with a weak D call TRBD1 (6 bases). The CDR3 is 16 amino acids. Per the germline V gene, CDR1 is LNHNV and CDR2 is YYDKDF (reference sequence). V was cut by 1 base and J by 7 bases, with 16 bases left in between. The CDR3 coding sequence is TGTGCCACCAGCAGAGGGACAGTAGTTTCGGGTGAAAAACTGTTTTTT. Its translation is CATSRGTVVSGEKLFF.

This chain connects TRBV9 to TRBJ1-1; D possibly corresponds to TRBD1 (5 bases). Germline V CDR1 and CDR2: SGDLS, YYNGEE. The CDR3 totals 14 residues. Trimming left V 7 bases short and J 0 bases short, with 13 bases between. This chain's CDR3 is CASGPTVMNTEAFF. DNA of the CDR3: TGTGCCAGCGGACCGACAGTCATGAACACTGAAGCTTTCTTT. Full variable domain (missing parts from reference TRBV9 and TRBJ1-1): DSGVTQTPKHLITATGQRVTLRCSPRSGDLSVYWYQQSLDQGLQFLIQYYNGEERAKGNILERFSAQQFPDLHSELNLSSLELGDSALYFCASGPTVMNTEAFFGQGTRLTVV.

J is TRBJ2-5 and V is TRBV12-5, with a possible D match to TRBD2 (6 bases). This CDR3 region has 15 residues. Looked up from germline, CDR1 is LGHNT and CDR2 is FRNRAP. Trimming took off 6 bases at V and 7 bases at J, with 21 bases between the two ends. CDR3 DNA sequence: TGTGCTAGTGGCCAAGACGGGCGCGTCGGGGGGACCCAGTACTTC. It yields the protein CASGQDGRVGGTQYF.

The chain joins TRBV7-2 to TRBJ1-1; D not resolved. CDR3 length: 15 residues. Trimming stripped 1 base from V and 10 bases from J, with 19 bases between. The germline gives CDR1 SGHTA, CDR2 FQGNSA. The CDR3, as DNA: TGTGCCAGCAGCTTAGAGGCTTCGCGGGAAAGCAGAGCTTTCTTT. Translation: CASSLEASRESRAFF.